A single sample is the source of the 9 T cell receptor beta chains below, sequenced in a study of CD8 T cells in Susac syndrome. The RNA, roughly 0.45 to 1 ug, was put through reverse transcription using random hexamers. In TCRdb, the immunoSEQ multiplex PCR reads were re-called with MiXCR into one record per CDR3 protein. The sample includes around 130,000 distinct CDR3 sequences, more than 90% of them seen just once. The specimen sequenced was CD4+ T cells from PBMCs. All receptors come from a human donor in good health.

This clonotype was detected only once. This chain links TRBV27 with TRBJ1-2; a possible D gene is TRBD1 (5 bases). Germline CDR1 MNHEY, CDR2 SMNVEV (reference sequence). CDR3 length: 14 residues. V lost 4 bases to trimming and J lost 5 bases, with 14 bases between them. The CDR3 sequence: CASSSQLGVYGYTF. In nucleotides, the CDR3 is TGTGCCAGCAGTTCCCAATTGGGGGTATATGGCTACACCTTC.

The V and J genes are TRBV12-3 or TRBV12-4 and TRBJ2-2; 9 bases agree with TRBD1. This CDR3 is built from 15 residues. Trimming cost V 7 bases and J 3 bases; bases outside gene matches: 6. The CDR3 here is CASTRTGVYTGELFF. For the CDR3, the DNA is TGTGCCAGCACCCGGACAGGGGTTTACACCGGGGAGCTGTTTTTT.

The chain carries TRBV29-1 and TRBJ2-1; 9 nucleotides agree with TRBD2. The CDR3 sequence is 15 residues long. Germline V CDR1 and CDR2: SQVTM, ANQGSEA. Trimming removed 3 bases from V and 6 bases from J; junction bases left unmatched: 9. CDR3 in DNA: TGCAGCGTTGAGGACGGCGCGGGAGGGACCAATGAGCAGTTCTTC. Translated: CSVEDGAGGTNEQFF.

The gene calls are TRBV2 and TRBJ2-5; tentative D call: TRBD1 (5 bases). Germline V gives CDR1 SNHLY, CDR2 FYNNEI. This CDR3 is 12 amino acids long. Trimming took off 7 bases at V and 5 bases at J, with 11 bases between the two ends. CDR3 DNA sequence: TGTGCCAGCACTAGGGGCCGGGAGACCCAGTACTTC. This translates into CASTRGRETQYF.

The V gene is TRBV12-3 or TRBV12-4, the J gene TRBJ1-1; 8 nucleotides align to TRBD1. The V gene end was trimmed by 6 bases and the J gene end by 1 base; junction bases not matched to a gene: 4. The CDR3 is 14 amino acids. The CDR3 DNA reads as TGTGCCAGCAGGACGGGACAGGCGAACACTGAAGCTTTCTTT. Protein product: CASRTGQANTEAFF.

The V and J genes are TRBV27 and TRBJ2-7, with TRBD2 matching over 11 bases. V shed 3 bases and J 2 bases; nucleotides not matched to a gene: 6. CDR1 and CDR2 (germline): MNHEY, SMNVEV (reference sequence). The CDR3 runs to 16 residues. The CDR3 DNA reads as TGTGCCAGCAGTTTGACCGGGACTAGCGGCACCTACGAGCAGTACTTC. Translating it yields CASSLTGTSGTYEQYF.

This clonotype appeared once. The J gene is TRBJ2-1, the V gene TRBV7-9, with D hard to call. The CDR3 runs 13 residues. Germline values: CDR1 SEHNR, CDR2 FQNEAQ (reference sequence). The V and J ends lost 1 base and 4 bases respectively, with 5 bases between them. The CDR3 here is CASSLVWYNEQFF. CDR3 coding DNA: TGTGCCAGCAGCTTAGTCTGGTACAATGAGCAGTTCTTC.

This chain links TRBV19 with TRBJ2-6; no definite D call. CDR1 and CDR2 (germline): LNHDA, SQIVND (reference sequence). The length of the CDR3 is 17 residues. Deletions cut 5 bases from V and 0 bases from J, with 14 bases between. CDR3 amino acids: CASSLAVRGSGANVLTF. DNA for the CDR3: TGTGCCAGTAGTTTGGCTGTAAGAGGCTCTGGGGCCAACGTCCTGACTTTC.

The chain couples TRBV12-3 or TRBV12-4 to TRBJ2-7; D possibly corresponds to TRBD1 (6 bases). The V gene lost 3 bases and the J gene lost 0 bases, with 15 bases spanning the gap. There are 16 residues in the CDR3. The CDR3 region is CASSFRTAMFSYEQYF. The CDR3, as DNA: TGTGCCAGCAGTTTCAGGACAGCTATGTTCTCCTACGAGCAGTACTTC.